This T cell receptor beta chain was documented in a study of shared clonotypes between healthy human individuals. The study enrolled healthy HIV-negative adults without recent acute infections or vaccinations as donors. The germline V gene has CDR1 SGHKS and CDR2 YYEKEE (reference sequence). This CDR3 has 11 amino acids. Of note for this clone: The antigen is not known. At one boundary the junction diverges from the germline segment, which might be a read error.

Researchers ran the assay at a deep level. Here immunoSEQ multiplex PCR was the method, and the copy in TCRdb shows in-frame clones only, minus some. The sample yields about 2.3 million clones, approximately 95% seen once. Points from the study as a whole: Exclusively blood specimens were collected; tissue repertoires likely differ.

Sequencing used naive CD4+ T cells from PBMCs. The subset denotes: CD45RA+ positively selected. The clonotype originates from a man between 18 and 29 years old in good health. Some clones in this sample may be carry-over from other donors' samples. The chain combines TRBV5-5 with TRBJ2-1; 7 bases match TRBD1. CDR3 bases: TGTGCCAGCAGCTATCACCAGGGGGTGATCTTC. Translating it yields CASSYHQGVIF.